This T cell receptor beta chain derives from a study of T cell responses to AZD1222 COVID-19 vaccine. With respect to this clone: No antigen is known for it.

The study pooled second doses at about 4 or about 12 weeks. General observations from the study: Only a handful of AZD1222 recipients tested seropositive at baseline. The CD4 TCRs associated with vaccination extended across spike and predominated at 160-218 and 743-854.

The table came from immunoSEQ multiplex PCR; TCRdb's copy has only in-frame clones and leaves some out. The sample lists over 120,000 clones; 92% were seen once. This sequence originates from an adult who received the AZD1222 COVID-19 vaccine. The sample in question was peripheral blood, obtained 28 days after the second AZD1222 dose.

CDR3 in DNA: TGTGCCAGCAGCCAAGGCGGGACAGCCTACGAGCAGTACTTC. This translates into CASSQGGTAYEQYF. The chain combines TRBV3-1 (or the pseudogene TRBV3-2) with TRBJ2-7; possibly TRBD1 for D (7 bases). The germline V gene has CDR1 LGHDT and CDR2 YNNKEL (reference sequence). Trimming stripped 1 base from V and 2 bases from J, with 9 bases between. The CDR3 is 14 amino acids.